Each of the 19 T cell receptor beta chains below was sequenced from the same sample in a study of radiation and T cells in renal cell carcinoma. Here immunoSEQ multiplex PCR was the method, and the copy in TCRdb shows in-frame clones only, minus some. The table lists approximately 85,000 clones, roughly 87% of them singletons, with roughly 6% in the top ten. Time point indicated: blood 4 weeks post-SBRT, at nephrectomy. Stated treatment: 15 Gy SBRT to primary tumor, nephrectomy 4 weeks later. The source was blood, collected from a patient whose treatment included radiotherapy and nephrectomy. These receptors came from a woman aged 70 to 79 with renal cell carcinoma.

The chain joins TRBV11-3 to TRBJ2-3; D is unclear. The CDR3 sequence is 12 residues long. Germline CDR1 SGHNT, CDR2 YENEEA. V was pared by 3 bases and J by 3 bases, with 4 bases between. Written as DNA, the CDR3 is TGTGCCAGCAGCTTCCAAACAGATACGCAGTATTTT. This translates into CASSFQTDTQYF. The whole variable domain, filled in from reference TRBV11-3 and TRBJ2-3, reads EAGVVQSPRYKIIEKKQPVAFWCNPISGHNTLYWYLQNLGQGPELLIRYENEEAVDDSQLPKDRFSAERLKGVDSTLKIQPAELGDSAVYLCASSFQTDTQYFGPGTRLTVL.

This chain joins TRBV7-2 and TRBJ1-1; D gene unclear. This CDR3 comprises 13 residues. The V gene's germline CDR1 is SGHTA and CDR2 FQGNSA. The germline V and J ends were trimmed by 3 bases and 0 bases, with 5 bases remaining between them. In DNA, the CDR3 is TGTGCCAGCAGCTTCCGGCTGAACACTGAAGCTTTCTTT. It encodes CASSFRLNTEAFF.

The rearrangement joins TRBV9 to TRBJ2-5, with D possibly being TRBD1 (6 bases). The germline V gene encodes CDR1 SGDLS and CDR2 YYNGEE. Trimming cost V 4 bases and J 1 base, with 14 bases left between them. The CDR3 sequence is 15 residues long. The CDR3 nucleotides read TGTGCCAGCAGCCCAGATGGGACACCCCAAGAGACCCAGTACTTC. Translated, it gives CASSPDGTPQETQYF. The whole variable domain, filled in from reference TRBV9 and TRBJ2-5, reads DSGVTQTPKHLITATGQRVTLRCSPRSGDLSVYWYQQSLDQGLQFLIQYYNGEERAKGNILERFSAQQFPDLHSELNLSSLELGDSALYFCASSPDGTPQETQYFGPGTRLLVL.

The chain has TRBV5-1 and TRBJ2-5; D is possibly TRBD1 (5 bases). V lost 4 bases and J 2 bases, leaving 9 bases between the germline ends. The CDR3 loop spans 13 amino acids. CDR1 is SGHRS, CDR2 YFSETQ, per germline. The CDR3, as DNA: TGCGCCAGCAGCGTACAGGCTCAAGAGACCCAGTACTTC. Translated: CASSVQAQETQYF. Drawing the rest from reference TRBV5-1 and TRBJ2-5, the complete variable domain is KAGVTQTPRYLIKTRGQQVTLSCSPISGHRSVSWYQQTPGQGLQFLFEYFSETQRNKGNFPGRFSGRQFSNSRSEMNVSTLELGDSALYLCASSVQAQETQYFGPGTRLLVL.

J is TRBJ1-1 and V is TRBV7-2, with TRBD1 matching 11 bases. CDR3 length equals 16 residues. After removal of 6 bases from V and 1 base from J, the junction contained 7 bases not matched to a gene. CDR1 and CDR2 (germline): SGHTA, FQGNSA. The DNA for the CDR3 is TGTGCCAGCAGAACTGGACAGGGGGCGCCGAACACTGAAGCTTTCTTT. Amino acids: CASRTGQGAPNTEAFF.

The chain employs TRBV5-4 and TRBJ2-2, with a weak D call TRBD2 (6 bases). Per the germline V gene, CDR1 is SGHNT and CDR2 is YYREEE (reference sequence). This CDR3 is built from 14 residues. V shed 4 bases and J shed 7 bases, with 14 bases lying between them. The CDR3 protein is CASSLPPRGGELFF. Here the CDR3 DNA reads TGTGCCAGCAGCCTCCCCCCGCGGGGCGGGGAGCTGTTTTTT.

This sequence joins TRBV19 and TRBJ2-3, with D unresolved. CDR1 LNHDA and CDR2 SQIVND come from the germline V gene (reference sequence). The germline V and J ends were trimmed by 5 bases and 6 bases, with 15 bases remaining between them. This CDR3 region has 14 residues. The CDR3 nucleotides are TGTGCCAGTAGTGCCCAGGCCTCCGGGGATACGCAGTATTTT. It codes for CASSAQASGDTQYF.

The genes are TRBV5-1 and TRBJ1-2; D is undetermined. V lost 4 bases to trimming and J lost 6 bases, with 16 bases between them. Germline-derived CDR1 and CDR2 are SGHRS and YFSETQ. The CDR3 covers 14 residues. DNA of the CDR3: TGCGCCAGCAGCCCCCCCGCCGACGGAGATGGCTACACCTTC. It specifies CASSPPADGDGYTF.

This chain joins TRBV5-4 and TRBJ2-1; perhaps TRBD2 as D (7 bases). Germline V CDR1 and CDR2: SGHNT, YYREEE (reference sequence). There are 15 residues in the CDR3. Trimming stripped 5 bases from V and 1 base from J, with 13 bases between. This CDR3 reads CASRPGGRSYNEQFF. The CDR3, as DNA: TGTGCCAGCAGACCGGGGGGCCGGTCCTACAATGAGCAGTTCTTC.

This clone was seen just once. The genes are TRBV19 and TRBJ1-2, with D tentatively TRBD1 (6 bases). The CDR3 runs to 14 residues. Germline V gene lookup returns CDR1 LNHDA and CDR2 SQIVND (reference sequence). V lost 6 bases and J lost 4, with 15 bases in between. CDR3 protein: CASSRDISFYGYTF. The CDR3 nucleotides read TGTGCCAGTAGCCGGGACATTTCTTTCTATGGCTACACCTTC.

Concerning this clone itself: In the same sample, other DNA sequences code for this CDR3. V gene TRBV11-2 combines with J gene TRBJ2-5; TRBD2 is a possible D gene (5 bases). The germline V gene encodes CDR1 SGHAT and CDR2 FQNNGV. The V and J ends lost 2 bases and 0 bases respectively, with 7 bases between them. The CDR3 has 14 residues. The CDR3 here is CASSLRGYQETQYF. CDR3 DNA sequence: TGTGCCAGCAGCTTAAGAGGGTACCAAGAGACCCAGTACTTC.

The DNA of the CDR3 is TGTGCCAGCAGAAAGGGACAGGGGGCCCACGAGCAGTACTTC. Translation gives CASRKGQGAHEQYF. This chain joins TRBV2 and TRBJ2-5; 12 bases are shared with TRBD1. The DNA matches TRBJ2-7 better at its end, which makes the J call doubtful. From germline, CDR1 is SNHLY and CDR2 FYNNEI. This CDR3 is built from 14 residues.

The chain recombines TRBV28 with TRBJ1-2; the D gene is possibly TRBD1 (6 bases). The germline gives CDR1 MDHEN, CDR2 SYDVKM. The CDR3 contains 16 residues. The V end was cut by 5 bases, the J end by 4 bases, with 20 bases between. The CDR3 DNA sequence: TGTGCCAGCAGTATTCCCCGCGACAGGCTCCCCTATGGCTACACCTTC. This codes for CASSIPRDRLPYGYTF.

The V and J genes are TRBV11-2 and TRBJ2-7; 14 nucleotides agree with TRBD2. Losses at the gene ends were 5 bases for V and 2 bases for J; bases not matched to a gene: 14. Germline CDR1 reads SGHAT; CDR2 reads FQNNGV. There are 19 residues in the CDR3. CDR3 coding DNA: TGTGCCAGCAGCGAGGGGGGACTAGCGGGGGCCAGGCGGGCCTACGAGCAGTACTTC. Translated: CASSEGGLAGARRAYEQYF.

This clone was observed a handful of times. The J gene is TRBJ2-2, the V gene TRBV19; 10 nucleotides line up with TRBD1. Germline V gives CDR1 LNHDA, CDR2 SQIVND (reference sequence). J was trimmed by 7 bases and V by 1 base; bases with no gene match: 6. The CDR3 is 16 residues long. CDR3 residues: CASSIGGTGVDGELFF. The CDR3 DNA follows: TGTGCCAGTAGTATAGGCGGGACAGGGGTGGACGGGGAGCTGTTTTTT.

This clone appeared a single time. This chain links TRBV6-1 with TRBJ1-1; D remains ambiguous. V was trimmed by 6 bases and J by 6 bases, leaving 14 bases between them. Germline lookup yields CDR1 MNHNS and CDR2 SASEGT. The CDR3 sequence is 13 residues long. CDR3 sequence (DNA): TGTGCCAGCAGGGGGATAGGCGGGGCTGAAGCTTTCTTT. It encodes CASRGIGGAEAFF.

The V call is TRBV7-3, the J call TRBJ1-6; TRBD1 matches at 7 bases. Germline V gives CDR1 SGHTA, CDR2 FQGTGA. The CDR3 covers 16 residues. V was pared by 0 bases and J by 7 bases, with 6 bases of the junction left unmatched. This CDR3 reads CASSLTQGGRNSPLHF. In DNA, the CDR3 is TGTGCCAGCAGCTTAACCCAGGGGGGAAGAAATTCACCCCTCCACTTT. The complete variable domain, with remaining parts taken from reference TRBV7-3 and TRBJ1-6, reads GAGVSQTPSNKVTEKGKYVELRCDPISGHTALYWYRQSLGQGPEFLIYFQGTGAADDSGLPNDRFFAVRPEGSVSTLKIQRTERGDSAVYLCASSLTQGGRNSPLHFGNGTRLTVT.

The CDR3 here is CASSQIPGLASTDTQYF. In DNA form, the CDR3 reads TGCGCCAGCAGCCAAATTCCGGGACTAGCGTCCACAGATACGCAGTATTTT. The genes are TRBV4-1 and TRBJ2-3; TRBD2 matches 10 bases. Unmatched junction bases numbered 7, after V lost 2 bases and J lost 2 bases. CDR1 is MGHRA and CDR2 is YSYEKL in the germline V gene. The CDR3 runs 17 residues.

CDR3 region: CASSLYVQGTEAFF. The CDR3 nucleotides are TGTGCCAGCAGTTTATATGTACAGGGCACTGAAGCTTTCTTT. The chain links TRBV28 to TRBJ1-1, with D perhaps TRBD1 (6 bases). The CDR3 totals 14 residues. Trimming removed 1 base from V and 4 bases from J, with 10 bases in between. Germline CDR1 MDHEN, CDR2 SYDVKM.